This TCR beta chain was identified during a study of CD8+ T cells in alopecia areata. RNA extraction and reverse transcription yielded cDNA as sequencing template. The assay was immunoSEQ multiplex PCR, and TCRdb's table has in-frame clones only and misses some. The data show roughly 130,000 clones, 58% seen once. The germline V gene has CDR1 SNHLY and CDR2 FYNNEI. CDR3 size: 15 residues. V lost 2 bases to trimming and J lost 5 bases; unmatched junction nucleotides: 2. Sequencing was performed on CD4+ T cells sorted from blood, taken at week 0. V and J are TRBV2 and TRBJ2-3; 12 bases map to TRBD2. This TCR was sampled from a human donor with alopecia areata. CDR3 DNA: TGTGCCAGCAGTGAACTAGCGGGGGGGCGAGATACGCAGTATTTT. This gives the protein CASSELAGGRDTQYF.